These T cell receptor beta chains were read from a single sample in a study of CD8 T cells in Susac syndrome. In TCRdb, the immunoSEQ multiplex PCR reads were re-called with MiXCR into one record per CDR3 protein. Among about 150,000 distinct CDR3 sequences listed, around 95% were seen once. The sample was CD4+ T cells from PBMCs. The receptors shown here come from a human donor with Susac syndrome. CDR3s include the opening cysteine and the closing phenylalanine or tryptophan. A D gene is named only where the DNA matches it firmly. Clone sizes are given selectively: once, few, many, or a class where the clone is expanded.

TRBV15,NA,TRBJ2-7,NA,TGTGCCACCAGCAGAGAGGTCGGATTCTCCTACGAGCAGTACTTC,CATSREVGFSYEQYF
TRBV4-1,few,TRBJ1-2,NA,TGCGCCAGCAGCCAAGATAGCTTCGGCAGGGAGGGGGGCTACACCTTC,CASSQDSFGREGGYTF
TRBV5-4,NA,TRBJ2-1,TRBD2,TGTGCCAGCAGCTTAGCGGGGGGCCACAATGAGCAGTTCTTC,CASSLAGGHNEQFF
TRBV29-1,NA,TRBJ2-1,NA,TGCAGCGTGGGGACACCCAGCTCCTACAATGAGCAGTTCTTC,CSVGTPSSYNEQFF
TRBV12-3/TRBV12-4,NA,TRBJ2-7,TRBD1,TGTGCCAGCAGTTTAGGAGGGACAGGTCCAGGCGAGCAGTACTTC,CASSLGGTGPGEQYF
TRBV7-2,once,TRBJ2-4,NA,TGTGCCAGCAGCTTCGAGGGAGACATTCAGTACTTC,CASSFEGDIQYF
TRBV7-9,NA,TRBJ2-3,NA,TGTGCCAGCAGCTTAGCGGCGGGGAGATCGGGGACGCAGTATTTT,CASSLAAGRSGTQYF
TRBV9,NA,TRBJ1-1,NA,TGTGCCAGCAGCCGTATCTCTCCCACTGAAGCTTTCTTT,CASSRISPTEAFF
TRBV5-1,NA,TRBJ2-2,NA,TGCGCCAGCAGCTCTGTCTGGCGGGGCAACACCGGGGAGCTGTTTTTT,CASSSVWRGNTGELFF
TRBV20-1,NA,TRBJ2-3,TRBD2,TGCAGTGCGATGGGACTAGCGGGGGGGCCTAATACGCAGTATTTT,CSAMGLAGGPNTQYF
TRBV29-1,NA,TRBJ2-1,TRBD1,TGCAGCGTTGAAGGGACAGGGGAGGCTTACAATGAGCAGTTCTTC,CSVEGTGEAYNEQFF
TRBV7-8,NA,TRBJ1-5,TRBD1,TGTGCCAGCAGCTGGCGGGAGACAGGGCAACAGCCCCAGCATTTT,CASSWRETGQQPQHF
TRBV12-3/TRBV12-4,NA,TRBJ1-1,TRBD1,TGTGCCAGCCAGTCTCTCGAGGGGGCCACTGAAGCTTTCTTT,CASQSLEGATEAFF
TRBV3-1,NA,TRBJ2-5,NA,TGTGCCAGCAGCCAAGGTCGGGGGGCCGCGGAGACCCAGTACTTC,CASSQGRGAAETQYF
TRBV7-8,NA,TRBJ2-5,TRBD1,TGTGCCAGCAGCTGGGACAGTAATAGAGAGACCCAGTACTTC,CASSWDSNRETQYF
TRBV3-1,NA,TRBJ1-3,NA,TGTGCCAGCAGCCCCGACCGAAACACCATATATTTT,CASSPDRNTIYF
TRBV9,NA,TRBJ2-3,TRBD2,TGTGCCAGCAGCTTAGCGGGGGAAGGGTCAGATACGCAGTATTTT,CASSLAGEGSDTQYF
TRBV5-1,NA,TRBJ2-1,TRBD2,TGCGCCAGCCGAGGGCTAGCGGGGACCAATGAGCAGTTCTTC,CASRGLAGTNEQFF
TRBV12-3/TRBV12-4,NA,TRBJ1-5,NA,TGTGCCAGCAGCCCATCCGCAGCCAATCAGCCCCAGCATTTT,CASSPSAANQPQHF
TRBV10-3,NA,TRBJ1-1,NA,TGTGCCATCAGTGACGGCCCATACACTGAAGCTTTCTTT,CAISDGPYTEAFF
TRBV29-1,NA,TRBJ2-1,NA,TGCAGCGTGCTCTCTTCGGCCTACAATGAGCAGTTCTTC,CSVLSSAYNEQFF
TRBV25-1,NA,TRBJ1-2,NA,TGTGCCAGCAGTGGGGGGACCGCTTATGGCTACACCTTC,CASSGGTAYGYTF
TRBV12-3/TRBV12-4,NA,TRBJ2-2,NA,TGTGCCAGCAGTTTAGCGCTGGCCGGGGAGCTGTTTTTT,CASSLALAGELFF
TRBV2,NA,TRBJ2-5,TRBD2,TGTGCCAGCAGTGAATTAGCGGGGGGCCAAGATTGGGAGACCCAGTACTTC,CASSELAGGQDWETQYF
TRBV2,NA,TRBJ1-1,TRBD1,TGTGCCAGCAGACAGGGGGATTTCGACACTGAAGCTTTCTTT,CASRQGDFDTEAFF
TRBV18,NA,TRBJ2-3,TRBD2,TGTGCCAGCTCTCTGGGACTAGACGTTCTTACGCAGTATTTT,CASSLGLDVLTQYF
TRBV12-3/TRBV12-4,NA,TRBJ2-7,TRBD1,TGTGCCAGCACGCAACAGGGGTACGAGCAGTACTTC,CASTQQGYEQYF
TRBV9,NA,TRBJ2-2,NA,TGTGCCAGCAGCGTAGGTGGGGAGCTGTTTTTT,CASSVGGELFF
TRBV12-3/TRBV12-4,NA,TRBJ2-7,TRBD1,TGTGCCAGCAGTTTAAACAGGGGAAGTGACGAGCAGTACTTC,CASSLNRGSDEQYF
TRBV5-1,NA,TRBJ1-1,TRBD1,TGCGCCAGCAAAGGGACAGGGGGGAACACTGAAGCTTTCTTT,CASKGTGGNTEAFF
TRBV3-1,NA,TRBJ2-3,TRBD1,TGTGCCAGCAGCCAATTTGGGACAGGTTCGGATACGCAGTATTTT,CASSQFGTGSDTQYF
TRBV9,NA,TRBJ2-7,NA,TGTGCCAGCAGTGAAGGGGCCTCCTACGAGCAGTACTTC,CASSEGASYEQYF
TRBV2,NA,TRBJ2-5,NA,TGTGCCAGCAGAACTAGCTTGGAGACCCAGTACTTC,CASRTSLETQYF
TRBV20-1,NA,TRBJ2-1,NA,TGCAGTGCTAGAGGGGGGGCAGCGATCAATGAGCAGTTCTTC,CSARGGAAINEQFF
TRBV29-1,NA,TRBJ2-3,NA,TGCAGCGTGGCGGGACAGTCTAGCACAGATACGCAGTATTTT,CSVAGQSSTDTQYF
TRBV29-1,once,TRBJ2-1,TRBD1,TGCAGCGTTGACCAGGGGGAGTTCTTC,CSVDQGEFF
TRBV5-1,few,TRBJ2-7,NA,TGCGCCAGCAGCTTGGAGCCCTACGAGCAGTACTTC,CASSLEPYEQYF
TRBV29-1,once,TRBJ1-1,NA,TGCAGCGTTGAAGAGGGGCAGGGTCTTCTCACTTTCTTT,CSVEEGQGLLTFF
TRBV20-1,NA,TRBJ1-2,NA,TGCAGTGCTAGTCCCACAGGGTGGGGCAACTATGGCTACACCTTC,CSASPTGWGNYGYTF
TRBV12-3/TRBV12-4,NA,TRBJ2-3,NA,TGTGCCAGCAGTTATCTTGGCACAGATACGCAGTATTTT,CASSYLGTDTQYF
TRBV20-1,NA,TRBJ1-2,NA,TGCAGTGCTAGAGACGGGGTGACTTTCGGCTACACCTTC,CSARDGVTFGYTF
TRBV7-9,NA,TRBJ1-1,NA,TGTGCCAGCAGCTTAGTCGAGAACACTGAAGCTTTCTTT,CASSLVENTEAFF
TRBV3-1,NA,TRBJ1-2,NA,TGTGCCAGCAGCCCGCCGGGGACTAACTATGGCTACACCTTC,CASSPPGTNYGYTF
TRBV18,NA,TRBJ2-5,NA,TGTGCCAGCTACTCCGGACTGGGAGAGACCCAGTACTTC,CASYSGLGETQYF
TRBV15,NA,TRBJ2-1,NA,TGTGCCACCAGCAGAAGGGAGGAGCAGTTCTTC,CATSRREEQFF
TRBV20-1,NA,TRBJ1-2,TRBD1,TGCAGTGCTAGGCAACAGGGGAACTATGGCTACACCTTC,CSARQQGNYGYTF
TRBV29-1,NA,TRBJ2-5,NA,TGCAGCGTTGAAGATCACGTGGGAGAGACCCAGTACTTC,CSVEDHVGETQYF
TRBV19,NA,TRBJ1-6,NA,TGTGCCAGTAGTATAGAGCTGGGTATGAATTCACCCCTCCACTTT,CASSIELGMNSPLHF
TRBV10-3,NA,TRBJ2-3,TRBD2,TGTGCCATCAGTGACCTAGCGGGGGGCCCAGATACGCAGTATTTT,CAISDLAGGPDTQYF
TRBV20-1,NA,TRBJ1-2,NA,TGCAGTGCTAGAGGTGGACTGGACAAGAACTATGGCTACACCTTC,CSARGGLDKNYGYTF
TRBV10-3,NA,TRBJ2-6,NA,TGTGCCATCAACTCTGGGGCCAACGTCCTGACTTTC,CAINSGANVLTF
TRBV20-1,NA,TRBJ2-3,TRBD2,TGCAGTGCTAGAGTCGTAGCGGGGGGGAACACAGATACGCAGTATTTT,CSARVVAGGNTDTQYF
TRBV20-1,NA,TRBJ2-3,TRBD2,TGCAGTGCCACTCTAGCGGGGGTGACAGATACGCAGTATTTT,CSATLAGVTDTQYF
TRBV25-1,NA,TRBJ2-3,NA,TGTGCCAGCACCCCCGGCACAGATACGCAGTATTTT,CASTPGTDTQYF
TRBV11-2,NA,TRBJ1-5,NA,TGTGCCAGCAGCTTTTCACGTCCCGCCAATCAGCCCCAGCATTTT,CASSFSRPANQPQHF
TRBV20-1,NA,TRBJ2-7,TRBD2,TGCAGTGCTACGGGGGGGACGCCGACTAGGGAGCAGTACTTC,CSATGGTPTREQYF